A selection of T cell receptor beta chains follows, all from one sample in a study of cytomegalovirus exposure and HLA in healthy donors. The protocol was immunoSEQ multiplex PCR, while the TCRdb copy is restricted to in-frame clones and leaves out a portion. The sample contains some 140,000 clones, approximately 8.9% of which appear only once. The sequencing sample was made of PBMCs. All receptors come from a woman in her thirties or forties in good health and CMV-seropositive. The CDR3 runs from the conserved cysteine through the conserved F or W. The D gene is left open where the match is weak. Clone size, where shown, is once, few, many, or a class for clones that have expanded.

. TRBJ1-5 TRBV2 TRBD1 CASSNYQGVQPQHF TGTGCCAGCAGTAACTATCAGGGGGTTCAGCCCCAGCATTTT
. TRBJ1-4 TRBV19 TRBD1 CASSVQGVYEKLFF TGTGCCAGTAGTGTACAGGGGGTTTATGAAAAACTGTTTTTT
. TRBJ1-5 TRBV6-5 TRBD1 CASSPTGVGGQPQHF TGTGCCAGCAGTCCGACAGGGGTCGGCGGTCAGCCCCAGCATTTT
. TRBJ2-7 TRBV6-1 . CASNRQATYEQYF TGTGCCAGCAATAGACAGGCTACCTACGAGCAGTACTTC
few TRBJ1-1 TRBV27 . CASSLGQGYPNTEAFF TGTGCCAGCAGTTTAGGGCAGGGATACCCGAACACTGAAGCTTTCTTT
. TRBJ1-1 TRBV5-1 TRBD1 CASSFQGADTEAFF TGCGCCAGCAGCTTTCAGGGGGCAGACACTGAGGCTTTCTTT
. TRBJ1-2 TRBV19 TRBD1 CASSIEAQGAGGGYTF TGTGCCAGTAGTATAGAAGCACAGGGGGCTGGTGGCGGCTACACCTTC
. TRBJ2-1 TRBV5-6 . CASSLGHEQFF TGTGCCAGCAGCTTGGGGCATGAGCAGTTCTTC
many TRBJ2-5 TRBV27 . CASSFRSGFVETQYF TGTGCCAGCAGTTTCCGGTCGGGGTTTGTGGAGACCCAGTACTTC
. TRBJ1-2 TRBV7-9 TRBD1 CASSPSGQGANGYTF TGTGCCAGCAGCCCTTCGGGACAGGGGGCGAATGGCTACACCTTC
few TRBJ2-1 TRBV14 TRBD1 CASSQAGTGYEQFF TGTGCCAGCAGCCAGGCCGGGACAGGATATGAGCAGTTCTTC
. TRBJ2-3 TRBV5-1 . CASSLVEGRDAQYF TGCGCCAGCAGCTTGGTGGAGGGAAGGGATGCGCAGTATTTT
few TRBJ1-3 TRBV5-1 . CASSLAGVLDTIYF TGCGCCAGCAGCTTGGCGGGAGTTCTGGACACCATATATTTT
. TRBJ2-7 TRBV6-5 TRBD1 CASSAGQGAYEQYF TGTGCCAGCAGTGCCGGACAGGGGGCCTACGAGCAGTACTTC
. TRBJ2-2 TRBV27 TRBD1 CASSGTGNTGELFF TGTGCCAGCAGTGGGACAGGGAACACCGGGGAGCTGTTTTTT
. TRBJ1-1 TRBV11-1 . CASSLMRTEAFF TGTGCCAGCAGCTTGATGCGGACTGAAGCTTTCTTT
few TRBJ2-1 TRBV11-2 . CASSLERVQFF TGTGCCAGCAGCTTAGAGAGGGTTCAGTTCTTC
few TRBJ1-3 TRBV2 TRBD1 CASSPRTGTGNTIYF TGTGCCAGCAGTCCTAGGACAGGGACTGGAAACACCATATATTTT
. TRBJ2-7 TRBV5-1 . CASSLVDSSYEQYF TGCGCCAGCAGCTTGGTAGACAGCTCCTACGAGCAGTACTTC
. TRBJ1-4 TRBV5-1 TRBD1 CASSPSGTGVEKLFF TGCGCCAGCTCACCTTCCGGGACAGGGGTGGAAAAACTGTTTTTT
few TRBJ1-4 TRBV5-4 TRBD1 CASSLRTTGNEKLFF TGTGCCAGCAGCTTGAGGACGACAGGGAATGAAAAACTGTTTTTT
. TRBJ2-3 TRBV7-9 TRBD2 CASRSSGGKADTQYF TGTGCCAGCAGATCTAGCGGGGGGAAGGCAGATACGCAGTATTTT
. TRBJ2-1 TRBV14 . CASSQVGGDNEQFF TGTGCCAGCAGCCAAGTAGGCGGAGACAATGAGCAGTTCTTC
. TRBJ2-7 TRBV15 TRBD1 CATSRGGTGEYEQYF TGTGCCACCAGCAGAGGGGGGACAGGGGAGTACGAGCAGTACTTC
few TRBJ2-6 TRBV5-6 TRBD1 CASSLGGTEYGANVLTF TGTGCCAGCAGCTTGGGAGGGACAGAATATGGGGCCAACGTCCTGACTTTC
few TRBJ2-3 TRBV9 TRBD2 CASSPRLAGGPGTDTQYF TGTGCCAGCAGCCCTCGACTAGCGGGGGGGCCCGGCACAGATACGCAGTATTTT
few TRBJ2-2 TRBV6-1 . CASSRRGGDTGELFF TGTGCCAGCAGTCGGAGGGGCGGCGACACCGGGGAGCTGTTTTTT
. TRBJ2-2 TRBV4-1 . CASSQDKTLGELFF TGCGCCAGCAGCCAAGATAAGACACTCGGGGAGCTGTTTTTT
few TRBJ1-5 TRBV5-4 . CASSLTPGENQHQHF TGTGCCAGCAGCCTAACCCCCGGGGAGAATCAGCACCAGCATTTT
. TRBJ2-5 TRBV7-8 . CASSLEGGGLGETQYF TGTGCCAGCAGCTTAGAAGGGGGTGGACTGGGAGAGACCCAGTACTTC
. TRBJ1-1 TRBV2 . CASSSDRTMTGNTEAFF TGTGCCAGCAGTTCCGACAGGACCATGACGGGCAACACTGAAGCTTTCTTT
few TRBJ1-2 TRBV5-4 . CASSPGGDVRYTF TGTGCCAGCAGCCCTGGGGGGGACGTACGGTACACCTTC
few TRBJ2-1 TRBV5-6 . CASSLSGTLQFF TGTGCCAGCAGCTTGTCCGGTACTCTTCAGTTCTTC
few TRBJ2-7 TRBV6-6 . CASSPNGGPYEQYF TGTGCCAGCAGTCCAAACGGGGGTCCCTACGAGCAGTACTTC
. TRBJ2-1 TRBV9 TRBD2 CASSVVSGGAYYNEQFF TGTGCCAGCAGCGTAGTTAGCGGGGGGGCCTACTACAATGAGCAGTTCTTC